This T cell receptor beta chain was profiled in a study of blood T cell repertoires in COVID-19. The CDR3 is made up of 15 amino acids. V dropped 10 bases and J dropped 0 bases, with 16 bases sitting between them. CDR1 is LNHDA, CDR2 SQIVND, per germline (reference sequence). Measured with immunoSEQ multiplex PCR; TCRdb has only the in-frame clones, and not every one. The sample has roughly 140,000 clones; about 84% are singletons. The specimen was peripheral blood. This sequence was found in a man aged 55 to 69 with active or convalescent COVID-19. The gene calls are TRBV19 and TRBJ1-5, with D possibly being TRBD1 (5 bases). Here the CDR3 reads CATEITGYSNQPQHF. The CDR3 DNA reads TGTGCCACCGAGATCACAGGCTATAGCAATCAGCCCCAGCATTTT.